Shown below are 8 T cell receptor beta chains from a single sample sequenced in a study of T-cell reconstitution after alpha-beta-depleted transplantation in children. Preparation of the TCRbeta library involved a method that used unique molecular identifiers. In TCRdb, the PCR reads were re-called with MiXCR into one record per CDR3 protein. The sample includes almost 400,000 distinct CDR3 sequences, around 21% seen only once; the top ten take around 4%. The specimen was PBMCs from the stem cell graft donor, collected from the stem cell graft. Source of these receptors: a human donor who donated a stem cell graft to a child with acute myeloid leukemia.

This chain links TRBV5-5 with TRBJ2-7; D is perhaps TRBD1 (6 bases). This CDR3 has 15 residues. Trimming pared 4 bases from V and 1 base from J, leaving 15 bases between. Germline V lookup: CDR1 SGHKS, CDR2 YYEKEE (reference sequence). The CDR3 bases are TGTGCCAGCAGCGGCTCCGGGACAATTTCCTACGAGCAGTACTTC. Translated, it gives CASSGSGTISYEQYF.

The chain joins TRBV12-3 or TRBV12-4 to TRBJ2-5; 9 bases agree with TRBD2. The V and J ends lost 3 bases and 3 bases, in that order; junction bases with no gene match: 11. The CDR3 runs to 17 residues. In nucleotides, the CDR3 is TGTGCCAGCAGTTTTCTTTTGCGGGAGGGCCTGGAAGAGACCCAGTACTTC. As protein: CASSFLLREGLEETQYF.

CDR3 protein: CASSEPPGQRGGETQYF. As DNA, the CDR3 is TGCGCCAGCAGTGAGCCGCCGGGACAGAGGGGAGGAGAGACCCAGTACTTC. The chain uses TRBV10-1 and TRBJ2-5, with D perhaps TRBD1 (7 bases). Germline CDR1 and CDR2: WNHNN and SYGVQD (reference sequence). Trimming removed 2 bases from V and 4 bases from J, with 20 bases in between. The CDR3 loop spans 17 amino acids.

The rearrangement uses TRBV5-1 and TRBJ2-3; weak D call: TRBD1 (6 bases). Trimming removed 5 bases at V and 2 bases at J, with 18 bases between. The CDR3 contains 16 residues. Germline V gives CDR1 SGHRS, CDR2 YFSETQ. The CDR3 here is CASRFSGDRATDTQYF. CDR3 nucleotide sequence: TGCGCCAGCAGGTTTTCAGGGGATAGGGCCACAGATACGCAGTATTTT.

V gene TRBV5-1 combines with J gene TRBJ1-1, with 9 bases fitting TRBD1. This CDR3 is 15 amino acids long. V shed 3 bases and J 3 bases; nucleotides not matched to a gene: 6. Germline loops: CDR1 SGHRS, CDR2 YFSETQ. CDR3: CASSWTGALDTEAFF. The CDR3 DNA reads as TGCGCCAGCAGCTGGACAGGGGCCCTGGACACTGAAGCTTTCTTT.

This clonotype was observed a handful of times. This rearrangement joins TRBV27 to TRBJ2-7; D is perhaps TRBD1 or TRBD2 (6 bases each). The length of the CDR3 is 14 residues. Germline V CDR1 and CDR2: MNHEY, SMNVEV (reference sequence). The germline V and J ends were trimmed by 7 bases and 3 bases, with 16 bases remaining between them. CDR3 DNA sequence: TGTGCCAGCAAGGGGGAGGCCCCCAGCTACGAGCAGTACTTC. This codes for CASKGEAPSYEQYF.

The chain combines TRBV20-1 with TRBJ1-2; a possible D gene is TRBD1 (6 bases). Germline V lookup: CDR1 DFQATT, CDR2 SNEGSKA (reference sequence). The CDR3 sequence is 13 residues long. The V end lost 6 bases, the J end lost 2 bases, and 13 bases lay between the germline ends. CDR3 nucleotides: TGCAGTGCCAGTACCACAGGGAACTATGGCTACACCTTC. Residues: CSASTTGNYGYTF.

This clonotype has only a few counts. This rearrangement joins TRBV5-1 to TRBJ2-7; D possibly corresponds to TRBD1 (6 bases). The V gene lost 4 bases and the J gene lost 3 bases, with 8 bases spanning the gap. This CDR3 has 12 residues. From germline, CDR1 is SGHRS and CDR2 YFSETQ. CDR3 nucleotides: TGCGCCAGCAGCGGGACAAACTACGAGCAGTACTTC. As protein: CASSGTNYEQYF. The entire variable domain, with the rest obtained from reference TRBV5-1 and TRBJ2-7, is as follows: KAGVTQTPRYLIKTRGQQVTLSCSPISGHRSVSWYQQTPGQGLQFLFEYFSETQRNKGNFPGRFSGRQFSNSRSEMNVSTLELGDSALYLCASSGTNYEQYFGPGTRLTVT.